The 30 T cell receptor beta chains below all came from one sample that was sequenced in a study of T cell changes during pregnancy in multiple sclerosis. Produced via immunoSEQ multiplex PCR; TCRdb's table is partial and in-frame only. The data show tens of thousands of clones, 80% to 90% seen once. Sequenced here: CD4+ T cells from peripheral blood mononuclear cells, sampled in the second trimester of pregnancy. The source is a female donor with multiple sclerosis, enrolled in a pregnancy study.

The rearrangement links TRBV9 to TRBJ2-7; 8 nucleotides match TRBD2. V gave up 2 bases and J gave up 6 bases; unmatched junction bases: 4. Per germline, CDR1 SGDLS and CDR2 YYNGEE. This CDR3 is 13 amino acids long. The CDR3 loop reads CASSVSGSGEQYF. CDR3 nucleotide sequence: TGTGCCAGCAGCGTCAGCGGGAGCGGCGAGCAGTACTTC.

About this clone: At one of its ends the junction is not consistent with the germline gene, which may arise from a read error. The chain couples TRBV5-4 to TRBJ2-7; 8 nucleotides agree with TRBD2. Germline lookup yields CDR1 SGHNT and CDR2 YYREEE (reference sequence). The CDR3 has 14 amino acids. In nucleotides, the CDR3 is TGTGCCAGCAGCTTCCGGGGGGGCTCCGACGAGCAGTACTTC. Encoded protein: CASSFRGGSDEQYF.

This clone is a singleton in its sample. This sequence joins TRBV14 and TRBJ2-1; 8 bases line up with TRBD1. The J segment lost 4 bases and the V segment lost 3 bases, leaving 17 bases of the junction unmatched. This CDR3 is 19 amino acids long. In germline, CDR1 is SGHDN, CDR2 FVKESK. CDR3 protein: CASSQREGQGTTHYNEQFF. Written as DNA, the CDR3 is TGTGCCAGCAGCCAGAGGGAAGGACAGGGCACTACGCATTACAATGAGCAGTTCTTC.

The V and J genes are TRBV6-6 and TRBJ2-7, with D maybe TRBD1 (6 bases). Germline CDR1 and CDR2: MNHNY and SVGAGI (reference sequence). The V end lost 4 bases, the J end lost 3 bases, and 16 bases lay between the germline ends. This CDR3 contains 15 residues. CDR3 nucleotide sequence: TGTGCCAGCAGTTCGGCGGACAGCAACCTCTACGAGCAGTACTTC. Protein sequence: CASSSADSNLYEQYF.

The CDR3 is CASNSELAGLYEQYF. CDR3 bases: TGCGCCAGCAATTCGGAGTTAGCGGGTCTCTACGAGCAGTACTTC. The chain has TRBV10-2 and TRBJ2-7, with 7 bases identical to TRBD2. With V trimmed by 7 bases and J by 3 bases, 12 bases remained unmatched. The germline CDR1 and CDR2 sequences are WSHSY and SAAADI. The CDR3 consists of 15 residues.

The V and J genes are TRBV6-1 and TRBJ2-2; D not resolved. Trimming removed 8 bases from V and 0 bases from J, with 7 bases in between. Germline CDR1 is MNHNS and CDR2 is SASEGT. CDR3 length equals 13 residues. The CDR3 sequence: CASATPNTGELFF. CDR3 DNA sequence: TGTGCCAGCGCGACTCCGAACACCGGGGAGCTGTTTTTT.

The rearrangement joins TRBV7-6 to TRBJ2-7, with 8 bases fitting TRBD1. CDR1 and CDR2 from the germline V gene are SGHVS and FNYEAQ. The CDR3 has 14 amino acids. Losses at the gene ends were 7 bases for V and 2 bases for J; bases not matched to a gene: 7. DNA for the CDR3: TGTGCCAGCACCCTTGGACAGGGAGCCTACGAGCAGTACTTC. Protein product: CASTLGQGAYEQYF.

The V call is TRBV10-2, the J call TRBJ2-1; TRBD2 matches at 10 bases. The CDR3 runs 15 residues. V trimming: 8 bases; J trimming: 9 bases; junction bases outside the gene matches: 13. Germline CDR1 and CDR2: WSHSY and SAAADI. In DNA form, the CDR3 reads TGCGCCAGCTCCAAAGCGGGAGGGAGTTCCGGTGAGCAGTTCTTC. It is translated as CASSKAGGSSGEQFF.

The CDR3 here is CASSPPGQGTYEQYF. CDR3 coding DNA: TGTGCCAGCTCACCCCCGGGACAGGGAACCTACGAGCAGTACTTC. The chain is built from TRBV18 and TRBJ2-7, with TRBD1 identical over 9 bases. Germline CDR1 and CDR2: KGHSH and LQKENI. V lost 3 bases, J lost 2 bases, and 5 bases stayed unmatched. This CDR3 comprises 15 residues.

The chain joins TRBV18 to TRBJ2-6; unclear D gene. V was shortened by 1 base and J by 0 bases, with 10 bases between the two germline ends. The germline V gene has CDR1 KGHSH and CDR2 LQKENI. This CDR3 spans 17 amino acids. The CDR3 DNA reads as TGTGCCAGCTCACCACGACTCGGGTACTCTGGGGCCAACGTCCTGACTTTC. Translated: CASSPRLGYSGANVLTF.

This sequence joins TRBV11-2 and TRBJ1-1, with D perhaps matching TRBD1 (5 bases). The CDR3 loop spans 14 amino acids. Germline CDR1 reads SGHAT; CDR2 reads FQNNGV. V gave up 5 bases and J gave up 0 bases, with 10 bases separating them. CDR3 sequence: CASSLQGVNTEAFF. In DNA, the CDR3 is TGTGCCAGCAGCCTTCAGGGTGTGAACACTGAAGCTTTCTTT.

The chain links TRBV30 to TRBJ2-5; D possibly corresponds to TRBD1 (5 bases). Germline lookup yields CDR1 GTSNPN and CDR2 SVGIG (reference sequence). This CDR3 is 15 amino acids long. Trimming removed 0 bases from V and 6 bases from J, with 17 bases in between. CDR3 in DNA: TGTGCCTGGAGTGTAGGACATTATGGGGCGCAGACCCAGTACTTC. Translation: CAWSVGHYGAQTQYF.

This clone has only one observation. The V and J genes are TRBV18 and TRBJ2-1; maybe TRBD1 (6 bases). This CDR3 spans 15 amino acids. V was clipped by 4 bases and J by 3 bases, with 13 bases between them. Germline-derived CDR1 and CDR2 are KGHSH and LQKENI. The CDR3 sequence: CASSLAGTSYNEQFF. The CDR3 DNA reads TGTGCCAGCTCACTCGCCGGGACAAGCTACAATGAGCAGTTCTTC.

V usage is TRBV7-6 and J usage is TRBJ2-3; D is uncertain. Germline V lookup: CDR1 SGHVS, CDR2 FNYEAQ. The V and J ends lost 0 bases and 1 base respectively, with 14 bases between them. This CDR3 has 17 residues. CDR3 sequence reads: CASSLAPGGAGTDTQYF. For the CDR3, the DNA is TGTGCCAGCAGCTTAGCCCCGGGTGGCGCCGGCACAGATACGCAGTATTTT.

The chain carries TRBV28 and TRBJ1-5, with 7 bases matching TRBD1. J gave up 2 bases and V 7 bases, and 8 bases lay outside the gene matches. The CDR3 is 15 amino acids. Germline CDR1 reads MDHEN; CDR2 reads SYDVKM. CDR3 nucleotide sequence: TGTGCCAGCACCCACAGGGGAGGTGGCAATCAGCCCCAGCATTTT. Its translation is CASTHRGGGNQPQHF.

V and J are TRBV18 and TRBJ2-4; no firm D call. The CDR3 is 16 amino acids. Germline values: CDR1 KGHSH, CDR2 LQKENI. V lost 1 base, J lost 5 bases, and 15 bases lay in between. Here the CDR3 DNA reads TGTGCCAGCTCACCACGGATATGGAAGCGCGAAAACATTCAGTACTTC. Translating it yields CASSPRIWKRENIQYF.

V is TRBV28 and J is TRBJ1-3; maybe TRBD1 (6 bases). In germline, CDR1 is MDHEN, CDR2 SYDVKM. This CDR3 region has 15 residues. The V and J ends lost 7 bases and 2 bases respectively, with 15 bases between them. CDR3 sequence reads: CASIEGGEAGNTIYF. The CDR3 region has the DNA TGTGCCAGCATCGAAGGGGGGGAAGCTGGAAACACCATATATTTT.

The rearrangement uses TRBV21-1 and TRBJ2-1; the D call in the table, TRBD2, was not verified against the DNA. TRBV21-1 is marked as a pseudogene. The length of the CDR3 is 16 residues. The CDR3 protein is CASTKLPPTSYNEQFF. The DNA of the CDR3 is TGTGCCAGCACAAAACTCCCACCAACGTCCTACAATGAGCAGTTCTTC.

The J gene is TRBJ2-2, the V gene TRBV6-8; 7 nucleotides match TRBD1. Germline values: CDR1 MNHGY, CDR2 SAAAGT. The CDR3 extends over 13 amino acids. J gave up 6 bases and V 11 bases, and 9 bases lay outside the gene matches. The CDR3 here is CACRQGCAGELFF. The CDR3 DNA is TGTGCCTGCCGACAGGGTTGCGCCGGGGAGCTGTTTTTT.

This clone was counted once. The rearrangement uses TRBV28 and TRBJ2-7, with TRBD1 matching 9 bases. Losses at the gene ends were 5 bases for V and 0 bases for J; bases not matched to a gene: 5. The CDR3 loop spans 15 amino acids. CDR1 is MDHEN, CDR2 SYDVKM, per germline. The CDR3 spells CASSVPGQGSYEQYF. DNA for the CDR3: TGTGCCAGCAGTGTGCCGGGACAGGGCTCCTACGAGCAGTACTTC.

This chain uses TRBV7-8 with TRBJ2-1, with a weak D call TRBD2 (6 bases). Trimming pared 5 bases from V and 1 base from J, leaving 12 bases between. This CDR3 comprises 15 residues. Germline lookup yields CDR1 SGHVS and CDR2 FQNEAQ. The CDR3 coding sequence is TGTGCCAGCAGCCCCCGGGAGTCTTCCTACAATGAGCAGTTCTTC. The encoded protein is CASSPRESSYNEQFF. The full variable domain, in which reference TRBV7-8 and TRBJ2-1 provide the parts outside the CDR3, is GAGVSQSPRYKVAKRGQDVALRCDPISGHVSLFWYQQALGQGPEFLTYFQNEAQLDKSGLPSDRFFAERPEGSVSTLKIQRTQQEDSAVYLCASSPRESSYNEQFFGPGTRLTVL.

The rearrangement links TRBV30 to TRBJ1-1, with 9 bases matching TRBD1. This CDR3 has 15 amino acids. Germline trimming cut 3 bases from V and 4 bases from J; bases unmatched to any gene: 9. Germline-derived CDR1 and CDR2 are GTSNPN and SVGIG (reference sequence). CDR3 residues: CAWSGQQGAFTEAFF. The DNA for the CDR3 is TGTGCCTGGAGCGGACAACAGGGGGCGTTCACTGAAGCTTTCTTT.

The DNA of the CDR3 is TGTGCCAGCAGCAAACGGGGAGGACTCGGTAGCACAGATACGCAGTATTTT. The encoded protein is CASSKRGGLGSTDTQYF. This chain joins TRBV21-1 and TRBJ2-3; the table gives TRBD2 as D, unverified against the DNA. TRBV21-1 is tagged as a pseudogene. The CDR3 contains 17 residues.

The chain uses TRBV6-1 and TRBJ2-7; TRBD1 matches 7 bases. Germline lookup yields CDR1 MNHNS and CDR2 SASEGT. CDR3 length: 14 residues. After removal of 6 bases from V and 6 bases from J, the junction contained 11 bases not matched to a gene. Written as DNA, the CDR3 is TGTGCCAGCAGGGCGGAGACAGGGATCGGCGAGCAGTACTTC. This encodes CASRAETGIGEQYF.

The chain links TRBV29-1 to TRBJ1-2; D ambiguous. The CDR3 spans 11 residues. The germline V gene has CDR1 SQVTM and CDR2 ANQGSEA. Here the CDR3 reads CSGGDNYGYTF. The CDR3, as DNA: TGCAGTGGCGGGGATAACTATGGCTACACCTTC.

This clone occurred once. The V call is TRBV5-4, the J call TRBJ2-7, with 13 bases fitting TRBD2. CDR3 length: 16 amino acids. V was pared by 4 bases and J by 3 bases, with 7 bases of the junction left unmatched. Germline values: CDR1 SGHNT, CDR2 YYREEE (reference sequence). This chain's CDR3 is CASSPARLAGGYEQYF. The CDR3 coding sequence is TGTGCCAGCAGCCCAGCTAGACTAGCGGGAGGCTACGAGCAGTACTTC.

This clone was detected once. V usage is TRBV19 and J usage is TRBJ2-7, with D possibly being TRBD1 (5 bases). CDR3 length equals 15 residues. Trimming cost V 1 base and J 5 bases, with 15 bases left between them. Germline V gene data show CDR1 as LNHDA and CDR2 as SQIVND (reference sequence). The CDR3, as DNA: TGTGCCAGTAGTATAGTCAGGGATCTACTCCACGAGCAGTACTTC. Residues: CASSIVRDLLHEQYF.

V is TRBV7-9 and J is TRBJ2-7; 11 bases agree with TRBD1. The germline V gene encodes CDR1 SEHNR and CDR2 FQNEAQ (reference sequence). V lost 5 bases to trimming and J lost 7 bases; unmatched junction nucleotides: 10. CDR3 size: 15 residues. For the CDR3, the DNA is TGTGCCAGCAGCCCCTCGGACAGGGGGCATGGAGAGCAGTACTTC. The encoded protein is CASSPSDRGHGEQYF.

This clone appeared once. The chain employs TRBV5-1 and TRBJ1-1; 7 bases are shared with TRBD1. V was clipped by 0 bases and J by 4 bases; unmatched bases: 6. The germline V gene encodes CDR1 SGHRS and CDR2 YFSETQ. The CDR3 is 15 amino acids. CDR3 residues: CASSLGEGGGTEAFF. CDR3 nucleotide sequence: TGCGCCAGCAGCTTGGGGGAAGGGGGCGGCACTGAAGCTTTCTTT.

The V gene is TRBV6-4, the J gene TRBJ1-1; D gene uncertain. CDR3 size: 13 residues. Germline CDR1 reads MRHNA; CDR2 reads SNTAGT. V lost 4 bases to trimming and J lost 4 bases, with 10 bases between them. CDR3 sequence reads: CASSVQEGTEAFF. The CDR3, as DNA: TGTGCCAGCAGTGTTCAGGAGGGCACTGAAGCTTTCTTT.